This T cell receptor beta chain stems from a study of T cell responses to AZD1222 COVID-19 vaccine. Study-wide results and limits: Baseline serostatus was positive in only a handful of AZD1222 recipients. Mostly white British, mostly female donors; authors suggested clonal diversity may be underestimated.

Germline CDR1 and CDR2: KGHSH and LQKENI. This CDR3 is 14 amino acids long. Trimming shortened V by 6 bases and J by 1 base, and 9 bases separated the two germline ends. In regard to this clone: Its cognate antigen is unknown.

The method was immunoSEQ multiplex PCR; TCRdb's version includes in-frame clones alone and lacks a portion of them. The sample has tens of thousands of clones; 70% to 90% are singletons. The sample here was peripheral blood, taken 28 days after the second AZD1222 dose. The gene calls are TRBV18 and TRBJ2-2; possible D gene TRBD1, 5 bases. This receptor was identified in an adult who received the AZD1222 COVID-19 vaccine. The CDR3 spells CASSTTGNTGELFF. The CDR3 DNA reads TGTGCCAGCTCTACTACAGGGAACACCGGGGAGCTGTTTTTT.